The 2 T cell receptor beta chains below all came from one sample that was sequenced in a study of blood T cell repertoires in COVID-19 (dated by TCRdb to about 2020). The library was obtained by the immunoSEQ multiplex PCR assay. The source is immuneACCESS, and TCRdb retained only in-frame sequences with V and J called. Part of the clones is not carried over; for the studies checked, unresolved V genes explain less than half of this, and the remainder is unexplained. The sample has 300,000 or so clones on record, just under 90% of them singletons. The biggest ten clones account for 3.7% of the sample. Sequencing was done on a sample of peripheral blood. The receptors stem from a woman in her 40s with acute or convalescent COVID-19.

The chain uses TRBV5-1 and TRBJ2-6, with D possibly being TRBD1 (6 bases). Between the trimmed V and J ends, which lost 0 bases and 4 bases, there was a span of 17 bases. This CDR3 is 18 amino acids long. CDR1 is SGHRS and CDR2 is YFSETQ in the germline V gene. CDR3 DNA sequence: TGCGCCAGCAGCTTGGAGGGACAATCCCGCTCCGGGGCCAACGTCCTGACTTTC. It yields the protein CASSLEGQSRSGANVLTF.

This clone has a single count. The chain combines TRBV6-5 with TRBJ1-5, with D possibly TRBD1 on 6 matching bases. Trimming took off 8 bases at V and 4 bases at J, with 15 bases between the two ends. The germline V gene encodes CDR1 MNHEY and CDR2 SVGAGI. The CDR3 extends over 14 amino acids. CDR3 amino acids: CASATGHSNQPQHF. CDR3 nucleotides: TGTGCCAGCGCTACGGGACACAGTAATCAGCCCCAGCATTTT.